Described below is a single TCR beta chain sequence and its context. Its target is unknown. This entry belongs to a study of CD8+ T cells in alopecia areata. As for the study in general: Dosing with tofacitinib proceeded for 6 to 18 months, followed by 6 months off drug.

RNA, once extracted, was reverse transcribed into cDNA for use as the sequencing template. Profiling relied on immunoSEQ multiplex PCR, and the TCRdb table lists in-frame clones only, not all of them. Of some 200,000 clones detected, around three fifths appear once; the ten largest clones hold about 15%. The study, taken as a whole, reports: Normal scalp showed lower clonality than lesional scalp, especially alopecia totalis/universalis.

The CDR3 contains 13 residues. The V and J ends lost 5 bases and 7 bases respectively, with 11 bases between them. Germline V gene sequence: CDR1 MGHDK, CDR2 SYGVNS. Alopecia areata patients provided lesional scalp punch biopsies and peripheral blood, both collected for the study. The rearrangement uses TRBV25-1 and TRBJ1-4; no firm D call. This sample comprised CD4+ T cells sorted from blood, obtained at week 0. The sequence came from a human donor with alopecia areata. This chain's CDR3 is CASSYRSGEKLFF. For the CDR3, the DNA is TGTGCCAGCAGTTACCGTAGCGGTGAAAAACTGTTTTTT.